Each of the 21 T cell receptor beta chains below was sequenced from the same sample in a study of identical twins. TCRdb redid the calling of the 5' RACE reads with MiXCR, one entry per CDR3 protein. The sample shows about 530,000 distinct CDR3 sequences, approximately 20% of them seen only once. These data are also associated with another study on yellow fever vaccine responses in identical twins.

The material sequenced was CD4+ T cells sorted from blood. The receptors were gathered from a woman under 30 in good health.

The rearrangement uses TRBV19 and TRBJ2-2; 9 nucleotides align to TRBD1. The CDR3 sequence is 16 residues long. From germline, CDR1 is LNHDA and CDR2 SQIVND (reference sequence). Unmatched junction bases numbered 2, after V lost 3 bases and J lost 0 bases. DNA of the CDR3: TGTGCCAGTAGTATTAGACAGGGGGCGAACACCGGGGAGCTGTTTTTT. This codes for CASSIRQGANTGELFF.

The J gene is TRBJ2-2, the V gene TRBV10-1; D unclear. Germline V gene data show CDR1 as WNHNN and CDR2 as SYGVQD (reference sequence). This CDR3 has 14 amino acids. The germline V and J ends were trimmed by 7 bases and 0 bases, with 9 bases remaining between them. CDR3 coding DNA: TGCGCCAGCATAGGAGAACCGAACACCGGGGAGCTGTTTTTT. This sequence encodes CASIGEPNTGELFF.

The V and J genes are TRBV15 and TRBJ1-2; tentative D call: TRBD1 (5 bases). The CDR3 runs 13 residues. V lost 1 base to trimming and J lost 7 bases, with 10 bases between them. The germline V gene has CDR1 LNHNV and CDR2 YYDKDF (reference sequence). The CDR3 loop reads CATSRGREGGYTF. CDR3 nucleotide sequence: TGTGCCACCAGCAGAGGCAGGGAAGGTGGCTACACCTTC.

The chain combines TRBV2 with TRBJ2-5, with 7 bases identical to TRBD2. The CDR3 is made up of 15 amino acids. The ends lost 3 bases at V and 3 bases at J; junction bases unmatched: 7. Looked up from germline, CDR1 is SNHLY and CDR2 is FYNNEI. The CDR3, as DNA: TGTGCCAGCAGTGAGGGAGGGGTCAGTAAAGAGACCCAGTACTTC. Its translation: CASSEGGVSKETQYF.

This clonotype appeared a few times. The rearrangement joins TRBV28 to TRBJ2-3; a weak D match, TRBD1 (6 bases). With 6 bases removed from V and 5 bases from J, the gap between germline ends came to 24 bases. Germline V gene data show CDR1 as MDHEN and CDR2 as SYDVKM. There are 17 residues in the CDR3. The CDR3 loop is CASRRRGGGTGLDTQYF. The DNA of the CDR3 is TGTGCCAGCAGACGCCGCGGTGGGGGCACAGGGTTAGATACGCAGTATTTT. The variable domain in full, completed from reference TRBV28 and TRBJ2-3, reads DVKVTQSSRYLVKRTGEKVFLECVQDMDHENMFWYRQDPGLGLRLIYFSYDVKMKEKGDIPEGYSVSREKKERFSLILESASTNQTSMYLCASRRRGGGTGLDTQYFGPGTRLTVL.

The rearrangement joins TRBV20-1 to TRBJ2-7; TRBD1 matches at 10 bases. J lost 6 bases, V lost 7 bases, and 9 bases had no gene match. The CDR3 runs to 13 residues. Germline CDR1 is DFQATT and CDR2 is SNEGSKA (reference sequence). The CDR3 coding sequence is TGCAGTGGTGACAGGGGGCCCCTTGCCGAGCAGTACGTC. This encodes CSGDRGPLAEQYV.

This clonotype was recorded a few times. The chain has TRBV4-2 and TRBJ2-2, with 14 bases fitting TRBD2. Trimming at V came to 1 base and at J to 2 bases, leaving 3 bases not matched to a gene. The CDR3 totals 18 residues. The germline gives CDR1 LGHNA, CDR2 YNFKEQ. The CDR3 region has the DNA TGTGCCAGCAGCCAAGGGGGACTAGCGGGGGTAAACACCGGGGAGCTGTTTTTT. This codes for CASSQGGLAGVNTGELFF.

The CDR3 DNA is TGTGCCAGCAGAGCGACAGGGGAGAACACTGAAGCTTTCTTT. This sequence encodes CASRATGENTEAFF. This chain joins TRBV2 and TRBJ1-1; 8 nucleotides agree with TRBD1. Germline V CDR1 and CDR2: SNHLY, FYNNEI. The CDR3 runs 14 residues. Unmatched junction bases numbered 4, after V lost 6 bases and J lost 1 base.

The chain combines TRBV5-1 with TRBJ2-2; 15 nucleotides agree with TRBD2. The CDR3 loop spans 19 amino acids. CDR1 is SGHRS and CDR2 is YFSETQ in the germline V gene. Unmatched junction bases numbered 5, after V lost 2 bases and J lost 0 bases. Here the CDR3 reads CASSLPGLAGGANTGELFF. DNA of the CDR3: TGCGCCAGCAGCTTACCAGGACTAGCGGGAGGGGCGAACACCGGGGAGCTGTTTTTT.

This clonotype showed up just a few times. The chain carries TRBV5-1 and TRBJ1-4, with D uncertain. CDR1 and CDR2 from the germline V gene are SGHRS and YFSETQ. This CDR3 has 15 amino acids. Trimming took 5 bases from V and 0 from J, leaving 11 bases between them. The CDR3 here is CASSSRDATNEKLFF. Here the CDR3 DNA reads TGCGCCAGCAGTTCCCGAGATGCAACTAATGAAAAACTGTTTTTT.

The count of this clonotype is one. The chain uses TRBV24-1 and TRBJ2-1, with D possibly TRBD2 on 6 matching bases. Per the germline V gene, CDR1 is KGHDR and CDR2 is SFDVKD. Deletions cut 2 bases from V and 4 bases from J, with 14 bases between. The CDR3 extends over 16 amino acids. The CDR3 region has the DNA TGTGCCACCAGTGATTGGAGGGCCGGGGGTTACAATGAGCAGTTCTTC. Its protein product is CATSDWRAGGYNEQFF.

J is TRBJ2-5 and V is TRBV29-1; D may be TRBD2 (5 bases). V lost 2 bases and J 7 bases, leaving 11 bases between the germline ends. The CDR3 sequence is 12 residues long. Germline CDR1 is SQVTM and CDR2 is ANQGSEA. The CDR3 here is CSVESGRGTQYF. DNA of the CDR3: TGCAGCGTTGAATCAGGTCGGGGGACCCAGTACTTC.

This clonotype appeared a few times. The V gene is TRBV20-1, the J gene TRBJ2-5; no reliable D call. Germline V lookup: CDR1 DFQATT, CDR2 SNEGSKA (reference sequence). The CDR3 is made up of 13 amino acids. V was cut by 3 bases and J by 3 bases, with 11 bases left in between. CDR3 sequence reads: CSASIGMKETQYF. The CDR3 region has the DNA TGCAGTGCTAGTATCGGCATGAAAGAGACCCAGTACTTC.

Only a few counts were recorded for this clonotype. The V and J genes are TRBV12-3 or TRBV12-4 and TRBJ1-1; weak D call: TRBD1 (6 bases). The CDR3 has 14 amino acids. Trimming left V 5 bases short and J 8 bases short, with 18 bases between. The CDR3 spells CASSLGQGIGEAFF. CDR3 nucleotide sequence: TGTGCCAGCAGTCTAGGCCAGGGGATTGGAGAAGCTTTCTTT.

In its sample, this clonotype was seen a few times. The chain uses TRBV5-1 and TRBJ2-1, with D uncertain. This CDR3 is 11 amino acids long. Looked up from germline, CDR1 is SGHRS and CDR2 is YFSETQ. The V gene lost 4 bases and the J gene lost 7 bases, with 6 bases spanning the gap. DNA for the CDR3: TGCGCCAGCAGCAACAAAAATGAGCAGTTCTTC. It encodes CASSNKNEQFF.

The chain links TRBV12-3 or TRBV12-4 to TRBJ2-2; TRBD1 is a possible D gene (5 bases). The CDR3 is 16 amino acids. The V gene lost 6 bases and the J gene lost 5 bases, with 19 bases spanning the gap. CDR3 sequence (DNA): TGTGCCAGCAGCCTGCGTGGGGCTAGTAGGACCGGGGAGCTGTTTTTT. Protein: CASSLRGASRTGELFF.

This clonotype was seen only a few times. J is TRBJ2-1 and V is TRBV7-9, with TRBD1 matching 9 bases. J was trimmed by 9 bases and V by 5 bases; bases with no gene match: 17. The germline V gene has CDR1 SEHNR and CDR2 FQNEAQ (reference sequence). The CDR3 has 17 amino acids. For the CDR3, the DNA is TGTGCCAGCAGCGCCTTTTACGGGACAGGGTGGATAGGTGAGCAGTTCTTC. Protein sequence: CASSAFYGTGWIGEQFF.

This clonotype was seen only a few times. The chain joins TRBV5-1 to TRBJ2-1, with 13 bases matching TRBD2. J lost 4 bases, V lost 4 bases, and 8 bases had no gene match. Germline V gene data show CDR1 as SGHRS and CDR2 as YFSETQ. This CDR3 region has 17 residues. The DNA for the CDR3 is TGCGCCAGCAGCCCACTGGGACTAGCGGGAAGTTACAATGAGCAGTTCTTC. Translating it yields CASSPLGLAGSYNEQFF. Looking up the rest from reference TRBV5-1 and TRBJ2-1 gives the full variable domain: KAGVTQTPRYLIKTRGQQVTLSCSPISGHRSVSWYQQTPGQGLQFLFEYFSETQRNKGNFPGRFSGRQFSNSRSEMNVSTLELGDSALYLCASSPLGLAGSYNEQFFGPGTRLTVL.

The chain combines TRBV10-3 with TRBJ2-3; 10 nucleotides align to TRBD2. The CDR3 has 16 residues. Germline values: CDR1 ENHRY, CDR2 SYGVKD. J lost 5 bases, V lost 4 bases, and 9 bases had no gene match. CDR3 coding DNA: TGTGCCATCAGTGGTGGACTAGCGGAGGGGAAAGATACGCAGTATTTT. Amino acid sequence: CAISGGLAEGKDTQYF.

The J gene is TRBJ1-3, the V gene TRBV12-3 or TRBV12-4; 7 nucleotides match TRBD1. The CDR3 covers 14 residues. V was clipped by 3 bases and J by 3 bases; unmatched bases: 2. CDR3 DNA: TGTGCCAGCAGTTTCAGGGGGAATGGAAACACCATATATTTT. This translates into CASSFRGNGNTIYF.

This rearrangement joins TRBV7-9 to TRBJ2-5; possible D gene TRBD1, 5 bases. Germline V gene lookup returns CDR1 SEHNR and CDR2 FQNEAQ (reference sequence). This CDR3 is built from 14 residues. Trimming shortened V by 5 bases and J by 3 bases, and 13 bases separated the two germline ends. Written as DNA, the CDR3 is TGTGCCAGCAGCCCTTGGGGCGCGAAAGAGACCCAGTACTTC. Residues: CASSPWGAKETQYF.